A selection of T cell receptor beta chains follows, all from one sample in a study of cytotoxic CD8 clonotypes in ibrutinib-treated CLL. Sequencing was performed with immunoSEQ multiplex PCR; in TCRdb, only in-frame clones are kept and a portion is missing. The data contain about 200,000 clones, about four fifths of them singletons. The source material was PBMCs, sampled after 12 months of ibrutinib treatment. The receptors derive from a human donor with chronic lymphocytic leukemia. Each CDR3 is given with its conserved first and last residue. A D gene is named only where the DNA matches it firmly. Clone size is given for some rows only: seen once, a few or many times, or a class if the clone is expanded.

TRBJ2-7,TRBV7-9,.,.,CASSSIQVYEQYF,TGTGCCAGCAGCTCGATCCAGGTCTACGAGCAGTACTTC
TRBJ2-5,TRBV25-1,.,.,CASSETPTGVQETQYF,TGTGCCAGCAGCGAAACCCCGACGGGAGTTCAAGAGACCCAGTACTTC
TRBJ2-1,TRBV5-1,TRBD2,.,CASSNLAGGGNEQFF,TGCGCCAGCAGCAACCTAGCGGGAGGAGGAAATGAGCAGTTCTTC
TRBJ1-2,TRBV19,.,.,CASSTWGARGYTF,TGTGCCAGTAGTACCTGGGGGGCGCGCGGCTACACCTTC
TRBJ2-7,TRBV7-2,.,.,CASSAAPSYEQYF,TGTGCCAGCAGCGCCGCACCCTCCTACGAGCAGTACTTC
TRBJ1-5,TRBV28,.,.,CASSPPGQPQHF,TGTGCCAGCAGCCCCCCGGGACAGCCCCAGCATTTT
TRBJ2-3,TRBV14,TRBD1,.,CASSPGQGTDTQYF,TGTGCCAGCAGCCCGGGACAGGGCACAGATACGCAGTATTTT
TRBJ1-2,TRBV11-2,TRBD1,.,CASSLGTGYGYTF,TGTGCCAGCAGCTTAGGGACAGGGTATGGCTACACCTTC
TRBJ1-3,TRBV2,.,.,CASSGESSGNTIYF,TGTGCCAGCAGCGGGGAGAGCTCTGGAAACACCATATATTTT
TRBJ2-7,TRBV11-2,.,.,CASRKAFSLREQYF,TGTGCCAGCAGAAAGGCCTTTTCCTTACGAGAGCAGTACTTC
TRBJ2-7,TRBV27,TRBD1,.,CASSPRQGMTYEQYF,TGTGCCAGCAGTCCAAGACAGGGGATGACCTACGAGCAGTACTTC
TRBJ1-1,TRBV6-5,.,few,CASSYSSRINTEAFF,TGTGCCAGCAGTTACTCGAGTCGGATCAACACTGAAGCTTTCTTT
TRBJ2-7,TRBV27,TRBD1,.,CASSGTGTYEQYF,TGTGCCAGCAGTGGGACAGGGACCTACGAGCAGTACTTC
TRBJ2-7,TRBV7-8,.,.,CASSLGTLSSYEQYF,TGTGCCAGCAGCCTGGGGACTTTAAGCTCCTACGAGCAGTACTTC
TRBJ2-1,TRBV5-1,.,.,CASRPGGQNNEQFF,TGCGCCAGCAGGCCCGGGGGGCAAAACAATGAGCAGTTCTTC
TRBJ2-7,TRBV2,.,once,CASSALRQEPYEQYF,TGTGCCAGCAGTGCCCTAAGACAGGAACCTTACGAGCAGTACTTC
TRBJ2-1,TRBV6-5,.,.,CATTRGSYNEQFF,TGTGCCACGACAAGGGGGTCCTACAATGAGCAGTTCTTC
TRBJ1-1,TRBV11-3,.,.,CASSSRPRTEAFF,TGTGCCAGCAGCTCCCGTCCCCGGACTGAAGCTTTCTTT
TRBJ2-1,TRBV7-9,.,.,CASSFWYRVGLISYNEQFF,TGTGCCAGCAGCTTTTGGTACAGGGTGGGTCTAATCTCCTACAATGAGCAGTTCTTC
TRBJ2-1,TRBV9,TRBD2,.,CASSGKSGGSYNEQFF,TGTGCCAGCAGCGGGAAGAGCGGGGGTTCCTACAATGAGCAGTTCTTC
TRBJ1-2,TRBV6-1,TRBD1,.,CASTGQEDNGYTF,TGTGCCAGCACAGGACAGGAAGACAATGGCTACACCTTC
TRBJ1-2,TRBV19,TRBD1,few,CASSIGSPGQGSGYTF,TGTGCCAGTAGTATAGGGTCGCCGGGACAGGGAAGTGGCTACACCTTC
TRBJ1-1,TRBV19,TRBD1,.,CASTDPSLGQGPFF,TGTGCCAGTACCGACCCTTCACTCGGACAGGGTCCTTTCTTT
TRBJ2-7,TRBV10-1,.,.,CASSETRTGTQQYF,TGCGCCAGCAGTGAGACTAGAACCGGGACCCAGCAGTACTTC
TRBJ1-2,TRBV19,.,.,CASLPGYYVGYTF,TGTGCCAGTCTCCCAGGTTATTACGTGGGCTACACCTTC
TRBJ1-5,TRBV6-1,TRBD1,.,CASSELGDRTGQPQHF,TGTGCCAGCAGTGAATTAGGGGACAGGACCGGCCAGCCCCAGCATTTT
TRBJ2-3,TRBV27,.,.,CASSLRGASTDTQYF,TGTGCCAGCAGTCTACGGGGTGCTAGCACAGATACGCAGTATTTT
TRBJ1-4,TRBV7-9,.,.,CASSLRQEKLFF,TGTGCCAGCAGCTTACGGCAGGAAAAACTGTTTTTT
TRBJ2-5,TRBV6-1,.,.,CASSEPVQETQYF,TGTGCCAGCAGTGAACCAGTACAAGAGACCCAGTACTTC
TRBJ1-1,TRBV9,.,once,CASSPRRERGWNTEAFF,TGTGCCAGCAGCCCCAGGCGCGAGAGGGGGTGGAACACTGAAGCTTTCTTT
TRBJ1-4,TRBV4-1,.,.,CASSQSTQRGGGEKLFF,TGCGCCAGCAGCCAATCCACCCAAAGGGGGGGCGGCGAAAAACTGTTTTTT
TRBJ1-2,TRBV5-1,.,.,CASSPDGSNYGYTF,TGCGCCAGCAGCCCGGATGGGTCTAACTATGGCTACACCTTC
TRBJ2-5,TRBV7-9,TRBD2,.,CASSLLAGVETQYF,TGTGCCAGCAGTCTACTAGCGGGGGTGGAGACCCAGTACTTC
TRBJ1-1,TRBV5-6,TRBD1,few,CASRQVQGPNTEAFF,TGTGCCAGCAGGCAAGTACAGGGGCCGAACACTGAAGCTTTCTTT
TRBJ2-5,TRBV5-8,.,.,CASRLAGAEETQYF,TGTGCCAGCAGACTAGCAGGGGCTGAGGAGACCCAGTACTTC
TRBJ2-3,TRBV5-1,TRBD1,.,CASSLGGGTDTQYF,TGCGCCAGCAGCTTAGGGGGCGGCACAGATACGCAGTATTTT
TRBJ2-7,TRBV4-2,TRBD1,.,CASSIQGSDEQYF,TGTGCCAGCAGCATACAGGGGTCTGACGAGCAGTACTTC
TRBJ2-3,TRBV4-2,.,once,CASSQGTGVPDTQYF,TGTGCCAGCAGCCAAGGTACGGGAGTCCCAGATACGCAGTATTTT
TRBJ2-2,TRBV28,.,.,CASRGLFTGELFF,TGTGCCAGCAGGGGCCTCTTTACCGGGGAGCTGTTTTTT
TRBJ2-7,TRBV11-2,.,.,CASSRASSYEQYF,TGTGCCAGCAGCCGCGCTAGCTCCTACGAGCAGTACTTC
TRBJ2-5,TRBV27,.,few,CASRTQETQYF,TGTGCCAGCAGGACTCAAGAGACCCAGTACTTC
TRBJ2-7,TRBV10-3,.,.,CAILRGRGEQYF,TGTGCCATCCTCCGGGGTCGAGGGGAGCAGTACTTC
TRBJ1-3,TRBV7-7,TRBD1,.,CASSPGQEGNTIYF,TGTGCTAGCAGCCCGGGACAGGAGGGAAACACCATATATTTT
TRBJ1-1,TRBV6-5,.,.,CASISVMNTEAFF,TGTGCCAGCATATCTGTGATGAACACTGAAGCTTTCTTT
TRBJ2-1,TRBV5-8,TRBD2,.,CASSPLAGGYNEQFF,TGTGCCAGCAGCCCACTAGCGGGGGGGTACAATGAGCAGTTCTTC
TRBJ1-2,TRBV6-1,TRBD1,few,CASSPRQGANGYTF,TGTGCCAGCAGCCCTCGACAGGGGGCAAATGGCTACACCTTC
TRBJ1-1,TRBV21-1,.,.,CASSKAWGRHTEAFF,TGTGCCAGCAGCAAAGCGTGGGGGCGGCACACTGAAGCTTTCTTT
TRBJ1-1,TRBV5-1,TRBD1,once,CASSLAGQGLMNTEAFF,TGCGCCAGCAGCCTGGCCGGACAGGGATTAATGAACACTGAAGCTTTCTTT
TRBJ1-3,TRBV27,TRBD1,.,CASSFQGVGGNTIYF,TGTGCCAGCAGTTTCCAGGGGGTAGGGGGAAACACCATATATTTT
TRBJ1-4,TRBV5-1,.,.,CASSLAGVNEKLFF,TGCGCCAGCAGCTTGGCCGGAGTTAATGAAAAACTGTTTTTT
TRBJ1-6,TRBV6-1,.,few,CASSWSTNNSPLHF,TGTGCCAGCAGTTGGTCAACTAATAATTCACCCCTCCACTTT
TRBJ2-5,TRBV13,.,.,CASSLARETIQETQYF,TGTGCCAGCAGCTTAGCTCGGGAGACAATCCAAGAGACCCAGTACTTC
TRBJ1-1,TRBV5-6,.,.,CASSLLVTGRGMNTEAFF,TGTGCCAGCAGCTTGCTAGTCACAGGGAGGGGTATGAACACTGAAGCTTTCTTT